The 24 T cell receptor beta chains listed next were all sequenced from one sample in a study of Ad26.COV2.S vaccination and SARS-CoV-2 variants. The data were produced by immunoSEQ multiplex PCR, yet TCRdb's version contains in-frame clones alone and is incomplete. The table shows around 450,000 clones, with around 90% occurring only once. The treatment: around 19 received Ad26.COV2.S at low or high dose, single or two shots; roughly five received placebo; per-sample allocation not given. Samples were taken on day 63 after the first vaccine or placebo injection. The sample here was peripheral blood, taken in a trial of Ad26.COV2.S vaccine versus placebo. All receptors come from a person between 18 and 59 years old who received the Ad26.COV2.S COVID-19 vaccine or a placebo.

This chain connects TRBV28 to TRBJ1-4; D ambiguous. CDR1 is MDHEN, CDR2 SYDVKM, per germline. Trimming pared 6 bases from V and 5 bases from J, leaving 10 bases between. The CDR3 covers 13 residues. CDR3 amino acids: CASSPGLNEKLFF. The CDR3 DNA reads as TGTGCCAGCAGCCCCGGCCTAAATGAAAAACTGTTTTTT. Together with reference TRBV28 and TRBJ1-4, the CDR3 gives the full variable domain: DVKVTQSSRYLVKRTGEKVFLECVQDMDHENMFWYRQDPGLGLRLIYFSYDVKMKEKGDIPEGYSVSREKKERFSLILESASTNQTSMYLCASSPGLNEKLFFGSGTQLSVL.

This clone has a single count. The chain couples TRBV5-1 to TRBJ2-3, with D perhaps matching TRBD1 (6 bases). Germline lookup yields CDR1 SGHRS and CDR2 YFSETQ. V lost 0 bases to trimming and J lost 3 bases, with 11 bases between them. The CDR3 extends over 15 amino acids. The CDR3 is CASSLDGQKTDTQYF. The CDR3 DNA sequence: TGCGCCAGCAGCTTGGATGGACAGAAAACAGATACGCAGTATTTT.

The rearrangement links TRBV7-2 to TRBJ2-1; D is unresolved. This CDR3 is 14 amino acids long. Trimming shortened V by 5 bases and J by 6 bases, and 14 bases separated the two germline ends. Germline values: CDR1 SGHTA, CDR2 FQGNSA. The CDR3 bases are TGTGCCAGCAGCGCCATGACTTGGCTCAATGAGCAGTTCTTC. Protein sequence: CASSAMTWLNEQFF.

The rearrangement uses TRBV18 and TRBJ2-1, with 8 bases that match TRBD2. V shed 2 bases, J shed 4 bases, and the junction held 10 bases outside the gene matches. This CDR3 has 17 amino acids. From germline, CDR1 is KGHSH and CDR2 LQKENI. The CDR3 region is CASSPVGESSGYNEQFF. The CDR3 DNA reads TGTGCCAGCTCACCAGTGGGGGAGTCTAGCGGGTACAATGAGCAGTTCTTC.

The rearrangement uses TRBV3-1 (or the pseudogene TRBV3-2) and TRBJ2-3; D is uncertain. The CDR3 sequence is 13 residues long. The germline V and J ends were trimmed by 3 bases and 6 bases, with 10 bases remaining between them. The germline V gene has CDR1 LGHDT and CDR2 YNNKEL (reference sequence). CDR3 residues: CASSQGTGDTQYF. CDR3 DNA: TGTGCCAGCAGCCAGGGAACGGGTGATACGCAGTATTTT.

This rearrangement joins TRBV19 to TRBJ2-5; D is possibly TRBD1 (5 bases). V was cut by 1 base and J by 2 bases, with 8 bases left in between. The CDR3 covers 14 residues. In germline, CDR1 is LNHDA, CDR2 SQIVND (reference sequence). CDR3 amino acids: CASSIATAQETQYF. CDR3 DNA: TGTGCCAGTAGTATAGCGACAGCTCAAGAGACCCAGTACTTC.

The chain couples TRBV5-1 to TRBJ2-3, with a weak D call TRBD1 (5 bases). V lost 0 bases, J lost 2 bases, and 10 bases lay in between. Germline CDR1 reads SGHRS; CDR2 reads YFSETQ. This CDR3 contains 15 residues. CDR3 coding DNA: TGCGCCAGCAGCTTGGCCGGCAGGGCCACAGATACGCAGTATTTT. Translating it yields CASSLAGRATDTQYF.

As for this clone: A read error may produce the germline difference seen at one junction end. The V gene is TRBV14, the J gene TRBJ2-5; 7 bases align to TRBD2. Germline CDR1 and CDR2: SGHDN and FVKESK. There are 15 residues in the CDR3. The CDR3 DNA reads TGTGCCAGCAGCAAAGACTTGGGGGGGCAAGAGACCCAGTACTTC. It translates to CASSKDLGGQETQYF.

The V gene is TRBV28, the J gene TRBJ1-5, with TRBD1 as a possible D gene (6 bases). Between the trimmed V and J ends, which lost 8 bases and 11 bases, there was a span of 28 bases. The CDR3 is 16 residues long. In germline, CDR1 is MDHEN, CDR2 SYDVKM. CDR3 bases: TGTGCCAGCCGCTTCGAGGGACAAGGCTCATTCGCGGCCCAGCATTTT. Its translation is CASRFEGQGSFAAQHF.

CDR3 bases: TGTGCCAGCAGTTTATTCCGACTAGCGGGAGGTTCCAATGAGCAGTTCTTC. It yields the protein CASSLFRLAGGSNEQFF. The chain employs TRBV27 and TRBJ2-1, with TRBD2 matching 13 bases. The length of the CDR3 is 17 residues. Germline V lookup: CDR1 MNHEY, CDR2 SMNVEV (reference sequence). J lost 6 bases, V lost 1 base, and 6 bases had no gene match.

The J gene is TRBJ2-1, the V gene TRBV6-5; D is uncertain. Germline CDR1 MNHEY, CDR2 SVGAGI. Trimming stripped 10 bases from V and 7 bases from J, with 11 bases between. The CDR3 sequence is 11 residues long. The CDR3 DNA follows: TGTGCCACCTCTCCAGGAAATGAGCAGTTCTTC. Translation gives CATSPGNEQFF.

This chain connects TRBV15 to TRBJ1-4; 9 bases align to TRBD1. The CDR3 has 19 residues. V trimming: 0 bases; J trimming: 0 bases; junction bases outside the gene matches: 8. Germline V gene data show CDR1 as LNHNV and CDR2 as YYDKDF (reference sequence). The CDR3 loop is CATSRDPRDRATTNEKLFF. CDR3 sequence (DNA): TGTGCCACCAGCAGAGATCCGAGGGACAGGGCGACAACTAATGAAAAACTGTTTTTT.

The chain uses TRBV19 and TRBJ2-7; 7 bases are a match to TRBD1. This CDR3 comprises 14 residues. Losses at the gene ends were 6 bases for V and 1 base for J; bases not matched to a gene: 6. Germline assignment: CDR1 LNHDA and CDR2 SQIVND (reference sequence). The CDR3 sequence is CASRSPGQSYEQYF. In DNA form, the CDR3 reads TGTGCCAGTAGGAGCCCGGGACAGTCCTACGAGCAGTACTTC.

This clone appeared a few times. The V gene is TRBV30, the J gene TRBJ2-5; 7 nucleotides line up with TRBD2. Per germline, CDR1 GTSNPN and CDR2 SVGIG (reference sequence). The V and J ends lost 3 bases and 4 bases, in that order; junction bases with no gene match: 2. The CDR3 runs to 12 residues. The CDR3 here is CAWRGEGETQYF. In DNA form, the CDR3 reads TGTGCCTGGAGAGGGGAGGGAGAGACCCAGTACTTC.

This chain uses TRBV24-1 with TRBJ2-3, with D perhaps TRBD1 (6 bases). The CDR3 has 12 amino acids. Germline CDR1 and CDR2: KGHDR and SFDVKD. V was shortened by 6 bases and J by 6 bases, with 9 bases between the two germline ends. DNA of the CDR3: TGTGCCACCAGTCCGCAGGGGGATACGCAGTATTTT. Translating gives CATSPQGDTQYF.

In regard to this clone: One end of the junction fails to match germline, which may point to a read error. The gene calls are TRBV27 and TRBJ2-4, with D unresolved. The CDR3 runs 10 residues. Germline V gives CDR1 MNHEY, CDR2 SMNVEV (reference sequence). The DNA for the CDR3 is TGTGCCAGCAGTTGGAATGGTCTCGATTTC. Its protein is CASSWNGLDF.

The rearrangement links TRBV27 to TRBJ1-2; TRBD1 is a possible D gene (5 bases). The germline V gene has CDR1 MNHEY and CDR2 SMNVEV (reference sequence). V lost 6 bases, J lost 1 base, and 15 bases lay in between. The CDR3 has 15 amino acids. DNA of the CDR3: TGTGCCAGCAGACCAGGGCACGGAGTTAACTATGGCTACACCTTC. This sequence encodes CASRPGHGVNYGYTF.

This clone was observed a few times. This chain joins TRBV29-1 and TRBJ1-1; the D gene is possibly TRBD1 (5 bases). The CDR3 runs to 13 residues. V lost 7 bases to trimming and J lost 4 bases, with 16 bases between them. Per the germline V gene, CDR1 is SQVTM and CDR2 is ANQGSEA. The CDR3 reads CSGGAGRGTEAFF. The DNA for the CDR3 is TGCAGCGGCGGGGCAGGGCGGGGCACTGAAGCTTTCTTT.

The gene calls are TRBV5-4 and TRBJ2-7, with D maybe TRBD2 (5 bases). Germline lookup yields CDR1 SGHNT and CDR2 YYREEE (reference sequence). The CDR3 has 13 residues. With 0 bases removed from V and 6 bases from J, the gap between germline ends came to 10 bases. For the CDR3, the DNA is TGTGCCAGCAGCTTGGGGTGGGAGTCCGAGCAGTACTTC. This gives the protein CASSLGWESEQYF.

On this clone itself: Other DNA sequences from this sample encode an identical CDR3 as well. The rearrangement uses TRBV12-5 and TRBJ2-2; D possibly matches TRBD1 or TRBD2 (5 bases each). Germline CDR1 is LGHNT and CDR2 is FRNRAP. V was clipped by 1 base and J by 2 bases, with 8 bases between them. The CDR3 covers 15 residues. The CDR3 region is CASGLGGSNTGELFF. DNA of the CDR3: TGTGCTAGTGGTTTGGGGGGGAGTAACACCGGGGAGCTGTTTTTT.

This clone is a singleton in its sample. This chain uses TRBV10-3 with TRBJ2-7, with 10 bases lining up with TRBD2. The CDR3 loop spans 15 amino acids. Germline-derived CDR1 and CDR2 are ENHRY and SYGVKD. J gave up 0 bases and V 6 bases, and 5 bases lay outside the gene matches. This CDR3 reads CAIRDSGGSSYEQYF. CDR3 bases: TGTGCCATCAGGGATAGCGGGGGGAGCTCCTACGAGCAGTACTTC.

This chain joins TRBV7-8 and TRBJ1-5, with TRBD1 matching over 8 bases. This CDR3 region has 16 residues. Germline-derived CDR1 and CDR2 are SGHVS and FQNEAQ. The V segment lost 4 bases and the J segment 4 bases; nucleotides outside the gene matches: 9. Here the CDR3 DNA reads TGTGCCAGCAGCTCCCACCCCGGACAGGGTAATCAGCCCCAGCATTTT. Its translation is CASSSHPGQGNQPQHF.

This chain links TRBV5-1 with TRBJ1-3; D not resolved. The CDR3 extends over 14 amino acids. The V gene lost 4 bases and the J gene lost 1 base, with 9 bases spanning the gap. Per germline, CDR1 SGHRS and CDR2 YFSETQ. The DNA of the CDR3 is TGCGCCAGCAGCCCAGTGGGGTCTGGAAACACCATATATTTT. It encodes CASSPVGSGNTIYF.

As for this clone: The same CDR3 also results from other DNA sequences found in this sample. The CDR3 reads CATSDLRGYEQYF. The CDR3 DNA reads as TGTGCCACCAGTGATTTGAGGGGCTACGAGCAGTACTTC. The genes are TRBV24-1 and TRBJ2-7, with a tentative D call TRBD1 (5 bases). From germline, CDR1 is KGHDR and CDR2 SFDVKD. The CDR3 length is 13 residues. V dropped 0 bases and J dropped 3 bases, with 5 bases sitting between them.